Reported below is one T cell receptor beta chain. A much larger clone differs by one base, so this may be a read error. A second PCR of 7 to 11 cycles used a sample-barcoded 5' primer and a J-beta primer mix. MiXCR, applied by TCRdb to the 5' RACE reads, yields one record per CDR3 protein. The sample lists some 1,000,000 distinct CDR3 sequences; approximately 26% were seen once. CDR3 length: 14 residues. CDR1 and CDR2 from the germline V gene are MGHRA and YSYEKL. The data were obtained in a study of blood T cells in healthy people across ages. This sample also belongs to another study, concerning T cells of mothers and their children. In that study: Extracted RNA, in its entirety, went into cDNA synthesis at around 1.4 ug per 15 ul. For each mother, over 8 million TCR beta CDR3 reads were obtained, and for each child, 2.5 million to 3 million. The shaping of TCR recombination output by thymic selection is similar in related and unrelated pairs.

Sample: blood. This clonotype was sampled from a girl aged 2-9 years in good health. The chain is built from TRBV4-1 and TRBJ1-2; D uncertain. The CDR3 DNA reads TGCGCCAGCAGCCAAGATCTCGGGAACTATGACTACACCTTC. The encoded protein is CASSQDLGNYDYTF.